The rows below give T cell receptor beta chains drawn from one sample of a study of blood T cells in healthy people across ages. MiXCR, applied by TCRdb to the 5' RACE reads, yields one record per CDR3 protein. The sample holds 800,000 to 1,300,000 distinct CDR3 sequences, 20% to 25% seen once. This same sample was also taken into another study, of T cells of mothers and their children.

The sequenced material came from blood. The receptor set was obtained from a girl aged 2 to 9 in good health. CDR3s include the opening cysteine and the closing phenylalanine or tryptophan. The D gene is left open where the match is weak.

d_gene: TRBD1; v_gene: TRBV2; CDR3aa: CASIIGTGLDRRANVLTF
d_gene: TRBD1; v_gene: TRBV28; CDR3aa: CASSLGGQDPFTDTQYF
d_gene: TRBD1; v_gene: TRBV7-3; CDR3aa: CASNQGQSKGQPHLKNEKLFF
d_gene: NA; v_gene: TRBV20-1; CDR3aa: CSASRWGSGGPGEETQYF
d_gene: TRBD2; v_gene: TRBV15; CDR3aa: CATSTLLAGGEQFF
d_gene: NA; v_gene: TRBV28; CDR3aa: CASSLMGQPTDTQYF
d_gene: NA; v_gene: TRBV3-1; CDR3aa: CASSRSRSTYNEQFF
d_gene: NA; v_gene: TRBV4-1; CDR3aa: CASSPGGGPYEQYF
d_gene: NA; v_gene: TRBV7-2; CDR3aa: CASSLSFSAGSSYNSPLHF
d_gene: NA; v_gene: TRBV28; CDR3aa: CASSFSMSGDTISYEQYF
d_gene: NA; v_gene: TRBV12-5; CDR3aa: CASGLVVGHGETQYF
d_gene: NA; v_gene: TRBV5-1; CDR3aa: CASSGGDFPYEQYF
d_gene: TRBD1; v_gene: TRBV4-1; CDR3aa: CASSHPGGLGELFF
d_gene: NA; v_gene: TRBV6-4; CDR3aa: CASSDSYGDTQYF
d_gene: NA; v_gene: TRBV3-1; CDR3aa: CASSHADREYILF
d_gene: NA; v_gene: TRBV4-3; CDR3aa: CASSQLPGHRTDTQYF
d_gene: TRBD1; v_gene: TRBV7-3; CDR3aa: CASSRTGTGIQYF
d_gene: NA; v_gene: TRBV12-3/TRBV12-4; CDR3aa: CASSLQATPSPLHF
d_gene: TRBD1; v_gene: TRBV6-6; CDR3aa: CASSYSSGTGLNF
d_gene: NA; v_gene: TRBV14; CDR3aa: CASSQYSPREQYF